This TCR beta chain was sequenced for a study of shared clonotypes between healthy human individuals (dated by TCRdb to about 2020). Study-wide context: The cohort comprised two women and a few men aged 18 to 49 years. Blood TCR repertoires of roughly five healthy adults were deeply sequenced to estimate repertoire size and the extent of clonotype sharing between individuals. Different laboratories and diverse techniques were used to prepare libraries and sequence TCR repertoires, to increase sequencing depth and limit assay-specific biases. Leukapheresis yielded between about 0.94 and 10 billion PBMCs per donor.

This clone was counted a single time. Its antigen remains unidentified. One base away there is no much larger clone; base qualities are not given. The donors were healthy, HIV-negative adults who had no recently reported acute infections or vaccinations. All donors were Caucasian adults living in Nashville, Tennessee, USA. For unsorted samples, about 90 million PBMCs were counted and genomic DNA was extracted with the QIAamp DNA Blood Mini kit. After blood collection by leukapheresis, PBMCs were isolated using Ficoll-Histopaque density gradient centrifugation and then cryopreserved in the vapor phase of liquid nitrogen. What the work shows at the level of the full study, not this receptor alone: Pairwise subsampling led to the expectation that sequencing depth would affect the degree of clonotype sharing among donors. The genetic and exposure-history diversity represented was limited by the small number of donors. Sampling was restricted to blood, and TCR repertoires in tissues likely differ from the TCR repertoires found in blood.

TCR CDR3 regions were amplified from genomic DNA by multiplex PCR using the deep immunoSEQ assay. Genomic DNA extracted from each cell subset was distributed evenly over all wells of several immunoSEQ 96-well plates, and each plate served as one replicate. For unsorted PBMC, around 310 ng of genomic DNA, equivalent to roughly 30,000 T cell genomes, went into each replicate PCR. Ten immunoSEQ deep assay plates were used to sequence the unsorted PBMC genomic DNA. Purified libraries were measured with a Qubit 3.0 fluorometer, size-checked on a Bioanalyzer 2100, and measured again with the KAPA Library Quantification kit. Every immunoSEQ 96-well plate was sequenced on a separate single-read 150-cycle Illumina NextSeq 550 flow cell. The study's processing was this. Because the immunoSEQ output held only junctional sequences and lacked quality scores, the filtering could not match the filtering applied to full-length reads. To assign V/J genes and CDR3, sequences were annotated using PyIR, a Python wrapper for IgBLAST v1.9, with IMGT germline references. Reads were removed for weak V/J assignments (E-value above 1e-6), missing CDR3, stop codons, out-of-frame junctions, or ambiguous translated residues. V3J clonotypes were defined by identical inferred V gene, J gene, and CDR3 amino acid sequence. The percentage overlap between two repertoires was calculated by dividing the number of shared unique clonotypes by the size of the smaller repertoire. Richness of each repertoire was evaluated using RTK rarefaction, the Chao1 estimator, and Recon v2.1 estimates of unobserved clonotypes. TCRdb holds this immuneACCESS table with in-frame rearrangements only. Some clones are missing; in checked studies, unresolved V genes explain under half, and the rest has no known cause. Clone size and the V and J calls come from that table; the DNA yielded D and trimming. The sample includes 550,000 to 600,000 clones, with around 77% observed a single time. Around 12% of the sample is taken by the ten largest.

Trimming leaves V shorter by 7 bases and J shorter by 3 bases, with the junction holding 2 bases beyond the gene matches. CDR1 and CDR2, looked up from the germline V gene, are SGHDT and YYEEEE. Inclusive of the bounding cysteine and phenylalanine, the CDR3 is 14 residues long. The retained sequence is limited to the CDR3, 42 bases, with the frame set at the first base. The clonotype was recovered from a middle-aged woman in good health. Some clones in this sample may be carry-over from other donors' samples. The sequencing sample was made of PBMCs. The rearrangement joined TRBV5-6 to TRBJ1-5, with 12 bases aligning to TRBD1. The CDR3 region reads CASGTGGLNQPQHF. In nucleotides, the sequence is TGTGCCAGCGGGACAGGGGGCCTCAATCAGCCCCAGCATTTT.